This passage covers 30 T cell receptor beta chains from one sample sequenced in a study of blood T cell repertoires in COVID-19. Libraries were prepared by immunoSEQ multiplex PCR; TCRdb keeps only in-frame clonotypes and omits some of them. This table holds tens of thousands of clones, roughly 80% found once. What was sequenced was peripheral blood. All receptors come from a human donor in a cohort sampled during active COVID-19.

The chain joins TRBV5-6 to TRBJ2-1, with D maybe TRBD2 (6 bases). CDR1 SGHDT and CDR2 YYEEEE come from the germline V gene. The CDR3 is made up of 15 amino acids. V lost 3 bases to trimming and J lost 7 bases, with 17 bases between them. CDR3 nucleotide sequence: TGTGCCAGCAGCTCTGGAGGGGAGGCGGAGAATGAGCAGTTCTTC. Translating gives CASSSGGEAENEQFF. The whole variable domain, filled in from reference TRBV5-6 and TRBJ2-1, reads DAGVTQSPTHLIKTRGQQVTLRCSPKSGHDTVSWYQQALGQGPQFIFQYYEEEERQRGNFPDRFSGHQFPNYSSELNVNALLLGDSALYLCASSSGGEAENEQFFGPGTRLTVL.

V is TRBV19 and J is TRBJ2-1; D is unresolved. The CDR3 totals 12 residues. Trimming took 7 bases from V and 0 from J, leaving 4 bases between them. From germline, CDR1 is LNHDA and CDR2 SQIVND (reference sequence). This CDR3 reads CASTSSYNEQFF. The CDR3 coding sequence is TGTGCCAGTACCAGCTCCTACAATGAGCAGTTCTTC.

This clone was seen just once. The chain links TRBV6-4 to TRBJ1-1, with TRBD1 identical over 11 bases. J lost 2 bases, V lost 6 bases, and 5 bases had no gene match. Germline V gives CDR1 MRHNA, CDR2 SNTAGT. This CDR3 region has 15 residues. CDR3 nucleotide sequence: TGTGCCAGCAGCAGGACAGGGGGCGTCAACACTGAAGCTTTCTTT. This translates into CASSRTGGVNTEAFF.

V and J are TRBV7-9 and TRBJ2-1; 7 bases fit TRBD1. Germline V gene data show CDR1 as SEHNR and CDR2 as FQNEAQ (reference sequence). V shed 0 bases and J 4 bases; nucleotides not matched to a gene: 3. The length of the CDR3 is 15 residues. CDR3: CASSLAGTVYNEQFF. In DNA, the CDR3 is TGTGCCAGCAGCTTAGCTGGGACAGTATACAATGAGCAGTTCTTC. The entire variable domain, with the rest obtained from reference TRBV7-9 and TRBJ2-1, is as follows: DTGVSQNPRHKITKRGQNVTFRCDPISEHNRLYWYRQTLGQGPEFLTYFQNEAQLEKSRLLSDRFSAERPKGSFSTLEIQRTEQGDSAMYLCASSLAGTVYNEQFFGPGTRLTVL.

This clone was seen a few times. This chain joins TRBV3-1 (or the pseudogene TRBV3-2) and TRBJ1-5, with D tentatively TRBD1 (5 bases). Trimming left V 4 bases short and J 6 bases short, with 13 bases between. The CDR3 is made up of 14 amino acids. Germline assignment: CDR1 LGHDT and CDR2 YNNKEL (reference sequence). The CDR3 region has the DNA TGTGCCAGCAGCCCTCAGGGCGTTGGTCAGCCCCAGCATTTT. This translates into CASSPQGVGQPQHF.

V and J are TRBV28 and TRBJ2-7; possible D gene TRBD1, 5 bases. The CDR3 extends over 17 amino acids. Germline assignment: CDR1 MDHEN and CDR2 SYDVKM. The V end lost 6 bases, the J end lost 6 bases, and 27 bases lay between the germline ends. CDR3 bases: TGTGCCAGCAGCCCGGACAAGACGGTTATCGCGGCTTCCGAGCAGTACTTC. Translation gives CASSPDKTVIAASEQYF.

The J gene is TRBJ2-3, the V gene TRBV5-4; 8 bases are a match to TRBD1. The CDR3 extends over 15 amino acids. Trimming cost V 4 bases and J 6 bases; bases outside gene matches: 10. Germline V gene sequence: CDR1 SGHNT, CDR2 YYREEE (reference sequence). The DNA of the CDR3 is TGTGCCAGCAGCCCCGATCGGAACAGGGGGGATACGCAGTATTTT. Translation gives CASSPDRNRGDTQYF.

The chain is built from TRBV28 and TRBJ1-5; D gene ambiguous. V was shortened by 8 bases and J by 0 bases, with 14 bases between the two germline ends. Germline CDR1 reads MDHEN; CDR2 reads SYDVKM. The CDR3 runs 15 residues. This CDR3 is CASLGGLYSNQPQHF. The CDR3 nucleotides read TGTGCCAGCTTAGGAGGGCTCTATAGCAATCAGCCCCAGCATTTT.

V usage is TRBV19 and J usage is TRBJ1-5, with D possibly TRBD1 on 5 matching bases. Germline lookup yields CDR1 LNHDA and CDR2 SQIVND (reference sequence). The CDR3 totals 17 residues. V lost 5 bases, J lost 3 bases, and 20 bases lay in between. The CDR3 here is CASSPPRLDSSNQPQHF. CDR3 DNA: TGTGCCAGTAGTCCGCCCCGTCTAGACAGTTCCAATCAGCCCCAGCATTTT.

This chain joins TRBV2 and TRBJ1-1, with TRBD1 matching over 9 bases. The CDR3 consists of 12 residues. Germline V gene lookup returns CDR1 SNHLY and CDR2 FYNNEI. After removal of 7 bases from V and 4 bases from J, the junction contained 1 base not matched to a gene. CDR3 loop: CASNRGLTEAFF. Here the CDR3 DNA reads TGTGCCAGCAACAGGGGGCTCACTGAAGCTTTCTTT.

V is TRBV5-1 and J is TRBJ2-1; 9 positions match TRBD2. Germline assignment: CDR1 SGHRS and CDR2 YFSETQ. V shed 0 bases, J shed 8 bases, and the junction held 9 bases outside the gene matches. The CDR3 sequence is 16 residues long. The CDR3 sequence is CASSLASSGTAYEQFF. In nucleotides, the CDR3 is TGCGCCAGCAGCTTGGCCTCTAGCGGGACCGCCTATGAGCAGTTCTTC.

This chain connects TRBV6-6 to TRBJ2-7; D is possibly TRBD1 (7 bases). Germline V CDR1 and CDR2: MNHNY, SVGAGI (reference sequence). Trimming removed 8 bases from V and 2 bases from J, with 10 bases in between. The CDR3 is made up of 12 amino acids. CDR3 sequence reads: CASGGTAYEQYF. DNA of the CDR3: TGTGCCAGCGGGGGGACAGCCTACGAGCAGTACTTC.

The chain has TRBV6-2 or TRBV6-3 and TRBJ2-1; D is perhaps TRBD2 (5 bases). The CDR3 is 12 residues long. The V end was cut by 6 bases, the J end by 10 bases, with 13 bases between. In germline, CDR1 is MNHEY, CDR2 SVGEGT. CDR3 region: CASSTGPGEQFF. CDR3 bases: TGTGCCAGCAGCACTGGCCCGGGGGAGCAGTTCTTC.

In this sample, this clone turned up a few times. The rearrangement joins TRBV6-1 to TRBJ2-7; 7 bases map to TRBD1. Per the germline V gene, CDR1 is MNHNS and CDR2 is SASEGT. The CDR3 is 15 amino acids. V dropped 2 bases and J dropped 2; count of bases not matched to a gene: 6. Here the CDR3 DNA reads TGTGCCAGCAGTGAAAAGGGGGCCTCTACCTACGAGCAGTACTTC. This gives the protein CASSEKGASTYEQYF.

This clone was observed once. The CDR3 nucleotides are TGTGCCTGGAGTACACGCCGGACAGGGGTTTCAACTCAGCCCCAGCATTTT. This gives the protein CAWSTRRTGVSTQPQHF. V usage is TRBV30 and J usage is TRBJ1-5; TRBD1 matches 9 bases. From germline, CDR1 is GTSNPN and CDR2 SVGIG (reference sequence). Trimming at V came to 2 bases and at J to 6 bases, leaving 14 bases not matched to a gene. The CDR3 is 17 amino acids.

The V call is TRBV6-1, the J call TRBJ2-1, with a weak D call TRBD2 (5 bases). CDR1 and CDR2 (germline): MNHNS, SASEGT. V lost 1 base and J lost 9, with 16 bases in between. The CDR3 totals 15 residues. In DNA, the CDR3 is TGTGCCAGCAGTGAAGTGGCTACTAGTTCCAGTGAGCAGTTCTTC. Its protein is CASSEVATSSSEQFF.

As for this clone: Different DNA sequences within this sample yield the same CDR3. CDR3: CATSDPGQGAYEQYF. Written as DNA, the CDR3 is TGTGCCACCAGTGACCCGGGACAGGGGGCCTACGAGCAGTACTTC. The V call is TRBV24-1, the J call TRBJ2-7, with 11 bases aligning to TRBD1. With V trimmed by 4 bases and J by 2 bases, 3 bases remained unmatched. Germline lookup yields CDR1 KGHDR and CDR2 SFDVKD. The CDR3 has 15 residues.

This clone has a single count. The CDR3: CATTVGVLQAFF. The CDR3 DNA is TGTGCCACTACGGTGGGCGTATTGCAAGCTTTCTTT. The chain couples TRBV2 to TRBJ1-1; D not certain. The CDR3 has 12 amino acids. In germline, CDR1 is SNHLY, CDR2 FYNNEI. V lost 10 bases and J lost 9, with 18 bases in between.

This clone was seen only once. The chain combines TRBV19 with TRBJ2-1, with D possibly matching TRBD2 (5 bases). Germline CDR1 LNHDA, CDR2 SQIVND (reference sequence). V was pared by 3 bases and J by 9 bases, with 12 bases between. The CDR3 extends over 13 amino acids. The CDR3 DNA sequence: TGTGCCAGTAGTATTTTGGGGAGCACTGAGCAGTTCTTC. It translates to CASSILGSTEQFF.

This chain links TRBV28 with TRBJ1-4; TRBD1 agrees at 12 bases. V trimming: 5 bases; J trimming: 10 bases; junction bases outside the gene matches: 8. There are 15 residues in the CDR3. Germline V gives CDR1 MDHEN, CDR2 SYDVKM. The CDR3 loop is CASSLSGTGGGKLFF. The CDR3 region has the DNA TGTGCCAGCAGTCTATCCGGGACAGGGGGCGGAAAACTGTTTTTT. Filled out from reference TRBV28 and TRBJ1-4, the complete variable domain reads DVKVTQSSRYLVKRTGEKVFLECVQDMDHENMFWYRQDPGLGLRLIYFSYDVKMKEKGDIPEGYSVSREKKERFSLILESASTNQTSMYLCASSLSGTGGGKLFFGSGTQLSVL.

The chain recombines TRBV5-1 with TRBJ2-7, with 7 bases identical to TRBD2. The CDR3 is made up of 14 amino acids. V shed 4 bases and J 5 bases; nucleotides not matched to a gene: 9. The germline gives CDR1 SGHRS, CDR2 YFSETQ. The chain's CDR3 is CASSPGLVTNEQYF. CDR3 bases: TGCGCCAGCAGCCCCGGACTAGTTACCAACGAGCAGTACTTC.

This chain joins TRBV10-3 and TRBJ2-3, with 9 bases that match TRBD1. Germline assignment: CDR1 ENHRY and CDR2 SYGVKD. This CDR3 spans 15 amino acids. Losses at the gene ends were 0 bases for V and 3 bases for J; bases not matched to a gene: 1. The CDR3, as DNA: TGTGCCATCAGTGAGTCGGGACAGGGTACAGATACGCAGTATTTT. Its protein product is CAISESGQGTDTQYF.

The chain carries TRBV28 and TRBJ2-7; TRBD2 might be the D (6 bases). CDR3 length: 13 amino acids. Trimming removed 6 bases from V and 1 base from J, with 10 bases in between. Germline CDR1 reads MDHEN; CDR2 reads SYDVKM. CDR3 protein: CASSETRSYEQYF. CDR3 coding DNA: TGTGCCAGCAGCGAGACTAGATCCTACGAGCAGTACTTC.

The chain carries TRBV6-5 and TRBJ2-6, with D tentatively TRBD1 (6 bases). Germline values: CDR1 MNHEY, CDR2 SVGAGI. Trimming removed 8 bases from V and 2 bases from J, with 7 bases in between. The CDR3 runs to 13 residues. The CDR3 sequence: CASAGAGANVLTF. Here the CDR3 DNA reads TGTGCCAGCGCAGGGGCTGGGGCCAACGTCCTGACTTTC.

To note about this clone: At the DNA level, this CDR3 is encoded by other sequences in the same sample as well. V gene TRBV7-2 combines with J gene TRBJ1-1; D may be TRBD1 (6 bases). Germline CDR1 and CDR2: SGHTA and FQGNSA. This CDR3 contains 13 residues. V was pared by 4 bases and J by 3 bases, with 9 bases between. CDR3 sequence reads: CASSSQGYTEAFF. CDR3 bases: TGTGCCAGCAGCTCACAGGGATACACTGAAGCTTTCTTT.

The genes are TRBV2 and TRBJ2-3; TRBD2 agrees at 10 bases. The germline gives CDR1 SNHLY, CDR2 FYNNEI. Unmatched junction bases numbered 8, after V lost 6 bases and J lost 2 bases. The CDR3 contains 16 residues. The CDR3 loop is CASRTGTSAYTDTQYF. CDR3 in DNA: TGTGCCAGCAGGACCGGGACTAGCGCCTACACAGATACGCAGTATTTT. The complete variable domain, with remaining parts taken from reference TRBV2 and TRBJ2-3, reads EPEVTQTPSHQVTQMGQEVILRCVPISNHLYFYWYRQILGQKVEFLVSFYNNEISEKSEIFDDQFSVERPDGSNFTLKIRSTKLEDSAMYFCASRTGTSAYTDTQYFGPGTRLTVL.

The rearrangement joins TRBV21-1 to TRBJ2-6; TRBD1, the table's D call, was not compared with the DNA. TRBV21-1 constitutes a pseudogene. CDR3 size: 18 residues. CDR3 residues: CASNTPGQGVSGANVLTF. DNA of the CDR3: TGTGCCAGCAACACACCGGGACAGGGTGTCTCTGGGGCCAACGTCCTGACTTTC.

The CDR3 nucleotides read TGTGCCAGCAGCTTAGGTCTAACCAATGAGCAGTTCTTC. Amino acids: CASSLGLTNEQFF. The chain has TRBV7-8 and TRBJ2-1; the D is unclear. The CDR3 covers 13 residues. Trimming removed 1 base from V and 6 bases from J, with 7 bases in between. The V gene's germline CDR1 is SGHVS and CDR2 FQNEAQ.

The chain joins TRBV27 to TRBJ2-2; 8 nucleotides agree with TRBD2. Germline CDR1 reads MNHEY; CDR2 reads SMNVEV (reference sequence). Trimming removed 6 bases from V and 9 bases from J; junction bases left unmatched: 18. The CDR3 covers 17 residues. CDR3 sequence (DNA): TGTGCCAGCAGCCCCCCGACCCCCCGGGGGGGCCTTAGGGAGCTGTTTTTT. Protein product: CASSPPTPRGGLRELFF.

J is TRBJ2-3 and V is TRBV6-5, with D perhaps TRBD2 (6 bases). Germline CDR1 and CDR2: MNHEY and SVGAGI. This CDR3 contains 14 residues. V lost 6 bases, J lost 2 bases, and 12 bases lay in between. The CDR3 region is CASRPSVYTDTQYF. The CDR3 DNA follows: TGTGCCAGCAGGCCTAGCGTGTACACAGATACGCAGTATTTT.